The text below deals with one T cell receptor beta chain. No antigen is known for it. Nothing much larger sits one base from this clone, and base qualities are not available. Each collaborating institution followed its own protocols to collect whole blood in K2EDTA tubes. For TCRbeta analysis, collaborators shipped samples in one of three forms: frozen whole blood, isolated PBMCs, or DNA extracted from either of those sample types. TCRbeta CDR3 regions were amplified from genomic DNA using the immunoSEQ Assay, a bias-controlled multiplex PCR. In the paper's pipeline: The number of nucleated cells in each sample was estimated by amplification of reference gene primers within the assay. To quantify the absolute abundance of each unique TCRbeta CDR3 rearrangement, sequence reads were collapsed and filtered. For each sample, productive Simpson clonality was calculated by taking the square root of Simpson's diversity index across productive rearrangements. TCRdb's version of the immuneACCESS table is confined to in-frame rearrangements and falls short of the full clone set. An unresolved V gene accounts for under half of the shortfall where checked; the remainder is of unknown origin. That table supplies the V and J calls and clone size; D and trimming were determined from the DNA. Across this sample there are under 200,000 clones, with about 86% seen only once. The ten largest clones capture around 0.99% of the sample.

These data originate in a study of blood T cell repertoires in COVID-19 (dated by TCRdb to the early 2020s). For context, the study as a whole: Samples covering the acute and convalescent phases of COVID-19 were provided by collaborators in the United States, Italy and Spain. The samples were drawn from two sources: the first 160 participants of the ongoing ImmuneRACE study, and 1,254 subjects contributed by 6 global collaborators. Where HLA class I and class II types were available, the types were taken from metadata supplied by the sample provider, not from assay-based typing. The material from the prospective study consisted of cDNA or gDNA derived from T cells, B-cell-depleted T cells, or PBMCs. The dataset comprised deeply sampled blood TCRbeta repertoires from subjects exposed to, actively infected with, or recovered from COVID-19. The sample metadata nearly always contained a de-identified subject ID, COVID-19 status, age in years and sex. The repertoires were released in a freely available public database meant as a resource for research on the immune response to SARS-CoV-2.

Measured from the cysteine to the phenylalanine, the CDR3 is 13 residues long. Only CDR3 DNA is held: 39 bases, read in frame from base 1. V and J are truncated by 1 base and 4 bases respectively, leaving an intervening sequence of 10 bases. The germline V gene encodes CDR1 GTSNPN and CDR2 SVGIG (reference sequence). Overall results and qualifications from the work: How much clinical and demographic metadata was included differed by source and by participant, and the metadata was provided uncurated.

This sequence originates from a man younger than 35 with acute or convalescent COVID-19. The rearrangement combines TRBV30 with TRBJ1-2; the D gene remains uncertain. The sample consisted of peripheral blood. The nucleotide sequence reads TGTGCCTGGAGTGCCGGCAGGATCTATGGCTACACCTTC. Its protein product is CAWSAGRIYGYTF.